The clone carrying this TCR beta chain was seen repeatedly, ten times or more. Its antigen is currently unknown. For the library, individual cDNA molecules each received unique molecular identifiers. TCRdb called the RACE reads again in MiXCR, with one record for every CDR3 protein. The sample contains about 340,000 distinct CDR3 sequences, around 7% of which appear only once. V was pared by 2 bases and J by 2 bases, with 11 bases between. The CDR3 is 15 amino acids. Looked up from germline, CDR1 is KGHDR and CDR2 is SFDVKD. Time point of the sample: patch test 1, 2 weeks after DPC sensitization. As to treatment: therapeutic diphenylcyclopropenone sensitization with weekly scalp DPC. The sample originates from a study of human T cells and chemical hapten exposure. Overall study: Patch tests put 0.01% DPC on the upper back, read at 6 days.

Findings and limits, study-wide: Among expanded TCRs, significantly more large CDR3 similarity clusters formed than among controls. High-frequency TCRs, those above 1 in 1000, stayed the same after DPC sensitization.

Here the sequenced sample was whole blood, taken in connection with sensitization to the hapten diphenylcyclopropenone (DPC). The chain joins TRBV24-1 to TRBJ1-1; D unclear. The source is a woman under 30 with alopecia areata. Some clones in this sample may be carry-over from other donors' samples. The chain's CDR3 is CATSDSEQGNTEAFF. The CDR3 nucleotides are TGTGCCACCAGTGATTCCGAGCAAGGAAACACTGAAGCTTTCTTT.